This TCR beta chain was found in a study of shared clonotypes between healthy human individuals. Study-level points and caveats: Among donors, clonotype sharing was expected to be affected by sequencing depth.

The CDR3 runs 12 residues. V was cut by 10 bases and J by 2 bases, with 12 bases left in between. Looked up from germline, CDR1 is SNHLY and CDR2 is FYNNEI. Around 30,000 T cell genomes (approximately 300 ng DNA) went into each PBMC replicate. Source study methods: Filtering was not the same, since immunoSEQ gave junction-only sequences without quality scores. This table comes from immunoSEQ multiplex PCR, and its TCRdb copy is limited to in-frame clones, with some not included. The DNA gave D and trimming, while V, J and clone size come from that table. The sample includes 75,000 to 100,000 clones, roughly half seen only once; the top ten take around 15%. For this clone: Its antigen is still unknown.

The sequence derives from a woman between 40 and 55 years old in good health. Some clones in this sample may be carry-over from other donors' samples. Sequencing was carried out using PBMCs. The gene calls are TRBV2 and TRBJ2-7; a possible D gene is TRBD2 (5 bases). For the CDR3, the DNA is TGTGCCACCAGCGGAGAGCCCTACGAGCAGTACTTC. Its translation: CATSGEPYEQYF.